The entry below describes one T cell receptor beta chain. What it binds is unknown. This entry belongs to a study of T cells in tumors after PD-1 blockade. General study points: Blood contained about 44% of the tumor's TCR clonotypes.

Sequencing used immunoSEQ multiplex PCR; TCRdb keeps in-frame clones, though not all of them. The table has 45,000 or so clones, under 85% seen once. This CDR3 region has 16 residues. CDR1 is LGHDT, CDR2 YNNKEL, per germline (reference sequence). Trimming removed 5 bases from V and 5 bases from J; junction bases left unmatched: 11. The sequence came from a human donor with advanced basal cell or squamous cell carcinoma (not recorded which). The sequences come from PBMCs, collected before anti-PD-1 therapy. V and J are TRBV3-1 (or the pseudogene TRBV3-2) and TRBJ2-5; the match to TRBD2 covers 10 bases. This CDR3 is CASSSQGLAGDETQYF. The CDR3 DNA reads as TGTGCCAGCAGCTCCCAGGGTCTAGCGGGAGACGAGACCCAGTACTTC.